This passage covers 18 T cell receptor beta chains from one sample sequenced in a study of read filtering for tumor transcriptome and immune sequencing. The library was built from approximately 400 ng RNA with molecular barcoded adaptors for alpha/delta and beta/gamma chains. TCRdb redid the calling of the reads with MiXCR, one entry per CDR3 protein. The data show roughly 90,000 distinct CDR3 sequences, 12% seen once. The sample comprised a population of CD138-negative cells sorted from bone marrow. These receptors originate from a donor at least 40 years old with multiple myeloma.

This clonotype was seen many times. The CDR3 bases are TGTGCCAGCAGTAAGACAGTGAACACTGAAGCTTTCTTT. This translates into CASSKTVNTEAFF. The V call is TRBV6-5, the J call TRBJ1-1; tentative D call: TRBD1 (5 bases). The CDR3 totals 13 residues. Per germline, CDR1 MNHEY and CDR2 SVGAGI. The germline V and J ends were trimmed by 5 bases and 0 bases, with 7 bases remaining between them.

This clonotype was counted only a few times. A much larger clone is a single base away; this may be a read error. Because it lacks the conserved phenylalanine or tryptophan at the end, this CDR3 is likely a read error. The chain recombines TRBV7-7 with TRBJ1-1, with D maybe TRBD1 (5 bases). Germline assignment: CDR1 SSHAT and CDR2 FNYEAQ (reference sequence). There are 13 residues in the CDR3. Trimming cost V 5 bases and J 5 bases, with 12 bases left between them. The CDR3 DNA is TGTGCCAGCAGCCGTGGACAAAAGACTGAAGCTTTCTTA. Encoded protein: CASSRGQKTEAFL.

This clonotype was counted ten times or more. This CDR3 reads CASSLGGTEYNEQFF. CDR3 in DNA: TGCGCCAGCAGCTTGGGGGGGACAGAATACAATGAGCAGTTCTTC. The chain joins TRBV5-1 to TRBJ2-1; 7 bases line up with TRBD1. Germline assignment: CDR1 SGHRS and CDR2 YFSETQ. The CDR3 runs 15 residues. The V segment lost 0 bases and the J segment 4 bases; nucleotides outside the gene matches: 4.

This clonotype showed up many times. The CDR3 spells CASSSYSSGYNEQFF. CDR3 coding DNA: TGTGCCAGCAGTTCATATTCTAGCGGCTACAATGAGCAGTTCTTC. The chain combines TRBV6-5 with TRBJ2-1; 7 bases fit TRBD2. The CDR3 sequence is 15 residues long. V shed 4 bases and J 3 bases; nucleotides not matched to a gene: 6. Germline values: CDR1 MNHEY, CDR2 SVGAGI.

A remark on this clonotype: The germline gene is not matched at one end of the junction; a read error may be the cause. This chain joins TRBV7-9 and TRBJ2-7, with 8 bases fitting TRBD1. The germline CDR1 and CDR2 sequences are SEHNR and FQNEAQ (reference sequence). The CDR3 contains 13 residues. This CDR3 reads CASCHRQGYEQDF. The CDR3 DNA is TGTGCCAGCTGCCACCGACAGGGGTACGAGCAGGACTTC.

This clonotype was detected only once. The chain recombines TRBV9 with TRBJ2-1, with 12 bases identical to TRBD2. CDR1 is SGDLS and CDR2 is YYNGEE in the germline V gene. Trimming cost V 0 bases and J 5 bases; bases outside gene matches: 9. The CDR3 consists of 18 residues. Written as DNA, the CDR3 is TGTGCCAGCAGCGTAGCTACCCTAGCGGGAGGGCCAAACAATGAGCAGTTCTTC. This codes for CASSVATLAGGPNNEQFF.

This clonotype was observed at least ten times. The chain's CDR3 is CASLVGEEQYF. In nucleotides, the CDR3 is TGTGCCAGCCTAGTGGGGGAGGAGCAGTACTTC. V is TRBV28 and J is TRBJ2-7; D tentatively fits TRBD1 or TRBD2 (5 bases each). The CDR3 runs to 11 residues. The germline gives CDR1 MDHEN, CDR2 SYDVKM. The V end was cut by 8 bases, the J end by 7 bases, with 12 bases between.

The chain is built from TRBV7-8 and TRBJ1-6; the match to TRBD1 covers 9 bases. In germline, CDR1 is SGHVS, CDR2 FQNEAQ. The CDR3 totals 16 residues. After removal of 11 bases from V and 10 bases from J, the junction contained 18 bases not matched to a gene. CDR3 region: CAGGLAGTGLGSPLHF. The CDR3, as DNA: TGTGCCGGCGGCTTAGCGGGGACAGGGCTCGGGTCACCCCTCCACTTT.

This clonotype came up many times. The genes are TRBV29-1 and TRBJ1-1; TRBD1 matches at 10 bases. Germline lookup yields CDR1 SQVTM and CDR2 ANQGSEA. Trimming cost V 0 bases and J 1 base; bases outside gene matches: 8. The CDR3 sequence is 17 residues long. Written as DNA, the CDR3 is TGCAGCGTTGAAGAACTCCGACAGGGGGCAACGAACACTGAAGCTTTCTTT. Residues: CSVEELRQGATNTEAFF. The whole variable domain, remainder taken from reference TRBV29-1 and TRBJ1-1, is SAVISQKPSRDICQRGTSLTIQCQVDSQVTMMFWYRQQPGQSLTLIATANQGSEATYESGFVIDKFPISRPNLTFSTLTVSNMSPEDSSIYLCSVEELRQGATNTEAFFGQGTRLTVV.

In its sample, this clonotype was seen many times. The rearrangement joins TRBV29-1 to TRBJ2-1; D uncertain. Germline CDR1 and CDR2: SQVTM and ANQGSEA. V lost 4 bases and J 7 bases, leaving 11 bases between the germline ends. The CDR3 has 12 amino acids. This CDR3 reads CSVAAVRNEQFF. CDR3 DNA: TGCAGCGTTGCCGCCGTTCGAAATGAGCAGTTCTTC.

Ten or more counts support this clonotype. This chain joins TRBV7-6 and TRBJ2-5, with TRBD1 identical over 11 bases. CDR3 length equals 17 residues. Germline CDR1 reads SGHVS; CDR2 reads FNYEAQ. The J segment lost 2 bases and the V segment lost 0 bases, leaving 5 bases of the junction unmatched. The CDR3 is CASSLAGTGGQQETQYF. Here the CDR3 DNA reads TGTGCCAGCAGCTTAGCGGGGACAGGGGGTCAACAAGAGACCCAGTACTTC.

This clonotype was counted many times. V usage is TRBV20-1 and J usage is TRBJ2-1; weak D call: TRBD2 (5 bases). V dropped 3 bases and J dropped 8 bases, with 11 bases sitting between them. Germline V gene sequence: CDR1 DFQATT, CDR2 SNEGSKA (reference sequence). The CDR3 is 12 residues long. The CDR3 reads CSARSSGYEQFF. The DNA of the CDR3 is TGCAGTGCTAGGTCATCGGGATATGAGCAGTTCTTC.

This clonotype was picked up a small number of times. J is TRBJ2-4 and V is TRBV29-1; D is tentatively TRBD1 or TRBD2 (5 bases each). The V end lost 4 bases, the J end lost 6 bases, and 10 bases lay between the germline ends. CDR3 length equals 12 residues. Germline V gives CDR1 SQVTM, CDR2 ANQGSEA. CDR3 sequence (DNA): TGCAGCGTTGTCCGGGACGGAAACATTCAGTACTTC. The encoded protein is CSVVRDGNIQYF.

The chain employs TRBV20-1 and TRBJ2-7; a possible D gene is TRBD2 (6 bases). V dropped 7 bases and J dropped 5 bases, with 18 bases sitting between them. Germline-derived CDR1 and CDR2 are DFQATT and SNEGSKA (reference sequence). There are 13 residues in the CDR3. The CDR3 here is CSVRDSRNDEQYF. The CDR3 DNA follows: TGCAGTGTCCGGGACTCCAGAAACGACGAGCAGTACTTC.

Many counts were recorded for this clonotype. An end of the junction does not agree with germline; a read error may underlie this. The CDR3 DNA is TGTGCCAGCAGCTTAGCGGCCGCCGGCACAGATACGCAGTGTTTT. Its protein is CASSLAAAGTDTQCF. This rearrangement joins TRBV7-8 to TRBJ2-3; D is unclear. Germline values: CDR1 SGHVS, CDR2 FQNEAQ. The CDR3 sequence is 15 residues long.

Many counts were recorded for this clonotype. The J gene is TRBJ2-7, the V gene TRBV6-5; 8 bases line up with TRBD2. The CDR3 is made up of 15 amino acids. The junction had 10 bases not matched to a gene; V was cut back by 7 bases and J by 2 bases. Germline V lookup: CDR1 MNHEY, CDR2 SVGAGI. CDR3 nucleotide sequence: TGTGCCAGCATGAAAAAAGCGGGAGAGACCTACGAGCAGTACTTC. Its protein is CASMKKAGETYEQYF.

This clonotype was seen many times. The rearrangement joins TRBV10-3 to TRBJ2-1; 12 bases align to TRBD2. The CDR3 loop spans 15 amino acids. The trim removed 6 bases at V and 4 bases at J, leaving 4 bases unmatched. Germline loops: CDR1 ENHRY, CDR2 SYGVKD. The CDR3 region is CAIRPTSGSYNEQFF. The CDR3 DNA sequence: TGTGCCATCAGGCCGACTAGCGGGAGTTACAATGAGCAGTTCTTC.

This clonotype has only a few counts. CDR3: CASSLGQYIGYF. CDR3 coding DNA: TGTGCCAGCAGCTTAGGACAGTACATAGGGTACTTC. This chain joins TRBV7-9 and TRBJ2-7, with D maybe TRBD1 (5 bases). The length of the CDR3 is 12 residues. V lost 1 base and J lost 12, with 13 bases in between. CDR1 is SEHNR and CDR2 is FQNEAQ in the germline V gene (reference sequence).